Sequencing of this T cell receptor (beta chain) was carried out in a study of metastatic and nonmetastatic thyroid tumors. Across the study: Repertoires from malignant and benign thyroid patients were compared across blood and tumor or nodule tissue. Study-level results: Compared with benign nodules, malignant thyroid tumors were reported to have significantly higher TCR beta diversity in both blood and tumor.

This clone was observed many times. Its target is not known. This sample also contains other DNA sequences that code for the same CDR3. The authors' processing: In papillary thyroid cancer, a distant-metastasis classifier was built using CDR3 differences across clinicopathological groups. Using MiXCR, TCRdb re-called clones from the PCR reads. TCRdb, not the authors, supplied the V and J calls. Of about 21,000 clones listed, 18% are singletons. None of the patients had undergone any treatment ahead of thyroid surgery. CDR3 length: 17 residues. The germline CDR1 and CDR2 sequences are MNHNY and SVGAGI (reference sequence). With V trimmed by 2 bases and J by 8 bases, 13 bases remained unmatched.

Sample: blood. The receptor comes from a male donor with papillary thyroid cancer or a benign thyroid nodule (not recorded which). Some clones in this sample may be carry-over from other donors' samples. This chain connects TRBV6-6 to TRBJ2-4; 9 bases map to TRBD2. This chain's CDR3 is CASSYAEPSGETYIQYF. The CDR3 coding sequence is TGTGCCAGCAGTTACGCCGAGCCTAGCGGGGAGACCTACATTCAGTACTTC.